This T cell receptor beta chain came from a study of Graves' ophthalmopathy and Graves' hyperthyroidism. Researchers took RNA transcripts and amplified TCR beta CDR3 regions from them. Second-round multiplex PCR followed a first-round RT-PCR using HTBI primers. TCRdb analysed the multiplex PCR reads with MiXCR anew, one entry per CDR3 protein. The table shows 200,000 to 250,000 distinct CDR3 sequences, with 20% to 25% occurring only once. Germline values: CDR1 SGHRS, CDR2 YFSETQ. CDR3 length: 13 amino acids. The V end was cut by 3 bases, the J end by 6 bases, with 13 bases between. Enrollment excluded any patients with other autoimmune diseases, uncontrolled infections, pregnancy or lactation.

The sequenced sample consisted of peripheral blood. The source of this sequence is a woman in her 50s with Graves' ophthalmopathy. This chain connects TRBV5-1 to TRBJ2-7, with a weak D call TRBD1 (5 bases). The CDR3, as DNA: TGCGCCAGCAGCTCAACAGGTCGGGTCGAGCAGTACTTC. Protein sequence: CASSSTGRVEQYF.